This TCR beta chain was identified in a study of cytomegalovirus exposure and HLA in healthy donors. Primers: 60 Vbeta forward and 13 Jbeta reverse. Data came from immunoSEQ multiplex PCR; TCRdb stores just in-frame clones and leaves some out. The sample consists of some 160,000 clones, around 72% of them appearing once. The CDR3 contains 14 residues. Germline V gene sequence: CDR1 MNHEY, CDR2 SMNVEV (reference sequence). Study-wide results and caveats: Analysis performed later showed TCR beta chains linked to HLA being more clonally expanded than equally common others. The presence/absence work took it that sequencing depth was about the same across donors.

A word on this clone: The antigen remains unidentified. One junction end disagrees with the germline gene, perhaps due to a read error.

Donors likely had unrecorded immune exposures despite being nominally healthy when sampled. V gene TRBV27 combines with J gene TRBJ2-3; D perhaps matches TRBD2 (6 bases). The source material was PBMCs. This clonotype was obtained from a woman between 40 and 50 years old in good health and CMV-seropositive. CDR3 bases: TGTGCCGGCAGGCCAACTAGCTTCGCGCATACGCAGTATTTT. Translated, it gives CAGRPTSFAHTQYF.